This T cell receptor (beta chain) was found in a study of regulatory T cells in long-lasting Graves disease. iRepertoire HTBI primers and Arm-PCR of CDR3 regions built TCR beta libraries. TCRdb re-called the multiplex PCR reads through MiXCR, storing one row per CDR3 protein. There are 680,000 or so distinct CDR3 sequences in the sample; roughly 15% occur only once, and approximately 18% lies in the top ten. As to time point: newly diagnosed GD, antithyroid drugs for less than 3 months. PBMC RNA was the source of the TCR library. American Thyroid Association guidelines defined Graves' disease diagnosis. Overall study findings and caveats: With approximately 2,500 shared public clonotypes, persistent patients exceeded new patients, who shared just over 950. Persistent disease preferred TRBV28, TRBJ1-2 and TRBJ2-5.

This clonotype was counted at least ten times. Its antigen remains unidentified. The germline V gene encodes CDR1 SGHVS and CDR2 FQNEAQ. V was cut by 3 bases and J by 9 bases, with 9 bases left in between. The CDR3 is made up of 12 amino acids. These sequences were also reported in another study, on T cells in Graves' hyperthyroidism and ophthalmopathy. From that second work: During a first-round RT-PCR of the TCR CDR3, the HTBI primer set was used.

The sample here was peripheral blood mononuclear cells (PBMCs), taken at new diagnosis, from a patient treated with antithyroid drugs. This receptor was identified in a woman aged 25-40 years with Graves disease. The chain uses TRBV7-8 and TRBJ2-1; D gene uncertain. In nucleotides, the CDR3 is TGTGCCAGCAGCTTCGGAGCTCTTGAGCAGTTCTTC. Translation gives CASSFGALEQFF. Drawing the rest from reference TRBV7-8 and TRBJ2-1, the complete variable domain is GAGVSQSPRYKVAKRGQDVALRCDPISGHVSLFWYQQALGQGPEFLTYFQNEAQLDKSGLPSDRFFAERPEGSVSTLKIQRTQQEDSAVYLCASSFGALEQFFGPGTRLTVL.